The 2 T cell receptor beta chains presented below share a single source sample, sequenced in a study of T cell changes during pregnancy in multiple sclerosis. The method was immunoSEQ multiplex PCR; TCRdb's version includes in-frame clones alone and lacks a portion of them. This sample has fewer than 80,000 clones; around 92% occur once, and the top ten carry 2%. The source material was peripheral blood, sampled in the third trimester of pregnancy. The receptor set was obtained from a female donor in good health, enrolled as a control in a pregnancy study.

The chain combines TRBV15 with TRBJ1-5, with D perhaps matching TRBD1 (5 bases). V lost 0 bases, J lost 8 bases, and 14 bases lay in between. Germline lookup yields CDR1 LNHNV and CDR2 YYDKDF (reference sequence). The length of the CDR3 is 15 residues. In DNA, the CDR3 is TGTGCCACCAGCAGAGAAGGGCCCCAGGGAAAGCCCCAGCATTTT. This sequence encodes CATSREGPQGKPQHF. Full variable domain (outside the CDR3, taken from reference TRBV15 and TRBJ1-5): DAMVIQNPRYQVTQFGKPVTLSCSQTLNHNVMYWYQQKSSQAPKLLFHYYDKDFNNEADTPDNFQSRRPNTSFCFLDIRSPGLGDTAMYLCATSREGPQGKPQHFGDGTRLSIL.

The chain employs TRBV4-2 and TRBJ1-6; a possible D gene is TRBD1 (6 bases). The CDR3 spans 15 residues. CDR1 and CDR2 (germline): LGHNA, YNFKEQ. Deletions cut 0 bases from V and 7 bases from J, with 10 bases between. For the CDR3, the DNA is TGTGCCAGCAGCCAAGAAGTCCAGGGGAATTCACCCCTCCACTTT. This encodes CASSQEVQGNSPLHF.